Below are 8 T cell receptor beta chains sequenced from a single sample in a study of identical twins. MiXCR, applied by TCRdb to the 5' RACE reads, yields one record per CDR3 protein. The table shows fewer than 250,000 distinct CDR3 sequences, with around 7% occurring only once. The sample was also reused in another study, on yellow fever vaccine responses in identical twins.

Sequences were obtained from memory (CD45RO+) T cells sorted from blood. These receptors all come from a woman aged 18-35 years in good health.

This clonotype was counted ten times or more. This sequence joins TRBV4-1 and TRBJ1-2; unclear D gene. The CDR3 runs to 14 residues. CDR1 MGHRA and CDR2 YSYEKL come from the germline V gene. Trimming left V 2 bases short and J 1 base short, with 8 bases between. DNA for the CDR3: TGCGCCAGCAGCCAATTGGAGGATAACTATGGCTACACCTTC. Its protein product is CASSQLEDNYGYTF.

This clonotype was seen ten or more times. CDR3: CASSPGWPSGNEQFF. The CDR3 region has the DNA TGTGCCAGCAGCCCCGGTTGGCCCTCGGGAAATGAGCAGTTCTTC. The J gene is TRBJ2-1, the V gene TRBV12-3 or TRBV12-4; a weak D match, TRBD2 (5 bases). The CDR3 extends over 15 amino acids. Trimming pared 6 bases from V and 7 bases from J, leaving 19 bases between.

This clonotype was seen many times. V is TRBV7-8 and J is TRBJ2-7; TRBD2 agrees at 8 bases. This CDR3 spans 14 amino acids. V gave up 4 bases and J gave up 2 bases; unmatched junction bases: 4. Germline values: CDR1 SGHVS, CDR2 FQNEAQ. This CDR3 is CASSSLAGTYEQYF. Here the CDR3 DNA reads TGTGCCAGCAGCTCGCTAGCGGGCACCTACGAGCAGTACTTC.

This clonotype was seen more than once but under ten times. CDR3 region: CASSLGKGTGGRETQYF. In DNA, the CDR3 is TGCGCCAGCAGCTTGGGGAAAGGGACAGGGGGCCGGGAGACCCAGTACTTC. The chain couples TRBV5-1 to TRBJ2-5; 12 positions agree with TRBD1. The trim removed 0 bases at V and 5 bases at J, leaving 8 bases unmatched. CDR1 is SGHRS and CDR2 is YFSETQ in the germline V gene. CDR3 size: 17 residues.

V is TRBV12-3 or TRBV12-4 and J is TRBJ2-7, with 9 bases matching TRBD1. The junction had 3 bases not matched to a gene; V was cut back by 3 bases and J by 3 bases. The CDR3 loop spans 14 amino acids. The CDR3 sequence: CASSFRGQGYEQYF. Written as DNA, the CDR3 is TGTGCCAGCAGTTTCAGGGGACAGGGCTACGAGCAGTACTTC.

The CDR3 region is CASLTSGRLGEQYF. The CDR3 region has the DNA TGTGCCAGCCTGACTAGCGGGAGGCTCGGGGAGCAGTACTTC. The genes are TRBV28 and TRBJ2-7, with 13 positions matching TRBD2. This CDR3 is built from 14 residues. Germline CDR1 and CDR2: MDHEN and SYDVKM. The trim removed 8 bases at V and 7 bases at J, leaving 8 bases unmatched.

Only a few counts were recorded for this clonotype. The CDR3 here is CASSLADIRAGELFF. The CDR3 region has the DNA TGTGCCAGTTCCTTGGCGGACATTCGGGCCGGGGAGCTGTTTTTT. V is TRBV19 and J is TRBJ2-2; D might be TRBD1 (5 bases). Germline CDR1 LNHDA, CDR2 SQIVND (reference sequence). Trimming cost V 8 bases and J 6 bases, with 19 bases left between them. This CDR3 has 15 amino acids.

This clonotype ranks as medium-sized. The gene calls are TRBV7-9 and TRBJ2-1; TRBD1 or TRBD2 may be the D gene (5 bases each). V was shortened by 2 bases and J by 9 bases, with 20 bases between the two germline ends. Looked up from germline, CDR1 is SEHNR and CDR2 is FQNEAQ (reference sequence). The CDR3 runs 16 residues. In nucleotides, the CDR3 is TGTGCCAGCAGCTTAACGGGACCGTCTGGAGTCGGTGAGCAGTTCTTC. Translated, it gives CASSLTGPSGVGEQFF.